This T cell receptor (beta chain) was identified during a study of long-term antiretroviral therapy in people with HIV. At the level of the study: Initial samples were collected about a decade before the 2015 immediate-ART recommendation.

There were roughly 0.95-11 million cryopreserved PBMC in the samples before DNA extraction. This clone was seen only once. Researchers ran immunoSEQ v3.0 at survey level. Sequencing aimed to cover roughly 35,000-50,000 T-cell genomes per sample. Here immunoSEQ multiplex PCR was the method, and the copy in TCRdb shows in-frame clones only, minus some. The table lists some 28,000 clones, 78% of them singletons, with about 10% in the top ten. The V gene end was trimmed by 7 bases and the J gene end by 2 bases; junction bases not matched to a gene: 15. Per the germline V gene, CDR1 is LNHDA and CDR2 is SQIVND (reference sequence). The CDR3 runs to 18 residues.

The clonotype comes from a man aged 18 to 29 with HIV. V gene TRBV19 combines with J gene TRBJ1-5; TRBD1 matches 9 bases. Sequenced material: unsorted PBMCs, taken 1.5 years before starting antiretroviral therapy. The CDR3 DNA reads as TGTGCCAGTACCAAAGGGACAGGGTCTTACCGGGGCAATCAGCCCCAGCATTTT. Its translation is CASTKGTGSYRGNQPQHF.